This TCR beta chain was obtained from a study of T cells in Graves' hyperthyroidism and ophthalmopathy. Study observations and caveats: Blood also carried most thyroid clonotypes expanded above 0.001.

Many counts were recorded for this clonotype. Its antigen remains unidentified. Authors of the study amplified TCR beta CDR3 regions from RNA transcripts. Using the HTBI primer set, a first-round RT-PCR was run on the TCR CDR3. Each CDR3 protein is one row after TCRdb ran MiXCR on the multiplex PCR reads. Counted here are 450,000 to 650,000 distinct CDR3 sequences, 12% to 15% occurring once; the ten biggest clones make up roughly 6.9%. V was trimmed by 4 bases and J by 0 bases, leaving 7 bases between them. The CDR3 is 14 residues long. CDR1 and CDR2 from the germline V gene are LGHDT and YNNKEL (reference sequence).

This receptor was identified in a woman aged 18-29 years with Graves' ophthalmopathy. This chain joins TRBV3-1 and TRBJ2-1, with D possibly TRBD2 on 5 matching bases. Sequencing was carried out using blood. The CDR3 nucleotides are TGTGCCAGCAGCCGCCGGGGCTCCTACAATGAGCAGTTCTTC. Amino acids: CASSRRGSYNEQFF.